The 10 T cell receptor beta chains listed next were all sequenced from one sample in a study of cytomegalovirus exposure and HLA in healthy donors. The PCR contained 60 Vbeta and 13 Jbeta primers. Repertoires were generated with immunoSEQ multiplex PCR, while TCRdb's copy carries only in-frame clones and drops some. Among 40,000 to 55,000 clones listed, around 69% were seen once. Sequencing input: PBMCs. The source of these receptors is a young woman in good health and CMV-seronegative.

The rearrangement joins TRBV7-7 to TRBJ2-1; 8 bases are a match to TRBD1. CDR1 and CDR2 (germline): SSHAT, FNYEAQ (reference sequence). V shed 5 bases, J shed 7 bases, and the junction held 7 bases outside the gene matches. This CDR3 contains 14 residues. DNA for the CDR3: TGTGCCAGCAGCGCCGGGACAGGTGTAAATGAGCAGTTCTTC. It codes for CASSAGTGVNEQFF.

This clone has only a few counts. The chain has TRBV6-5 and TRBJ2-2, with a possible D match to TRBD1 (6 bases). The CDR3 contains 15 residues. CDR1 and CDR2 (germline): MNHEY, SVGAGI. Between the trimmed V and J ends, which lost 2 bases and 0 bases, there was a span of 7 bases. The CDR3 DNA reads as TGTGCCAGCAGTTACCGGACAGCGAACACCGGGGAGCTGTTTTTT. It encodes CASSYRTANTGELFF.

The DNA of the CDR3 is TGTGCCAGCAGTCAGGGACTAGCAACTGACGGGGAGCTGTTTTTT. Protein: CASSQGLATDGELFF. This sequence joins TRBV28 and TRBJ2-2; 9 bases are shared with TRBD2. This CDR3 contains 15 residues. V lost 5 bases, J lost 7 bases, and 8 bases stayed unmatched. From germline, CDR1 is MDHEN and CDR2 SYDVKM. Combining the CDR3 with reference TRBV28 and TRBJ2-2 gives the whole variable domain DVKVTQSSRYLVKRTGEKVFLECVQDMDHENMFWYRQDPGLGLRLIYFSYDVKMKEKGDIPEGYSVSREKKERFSLILESASTNQTSMYLCASSQGLATDGELFFGEGSRLTVL.

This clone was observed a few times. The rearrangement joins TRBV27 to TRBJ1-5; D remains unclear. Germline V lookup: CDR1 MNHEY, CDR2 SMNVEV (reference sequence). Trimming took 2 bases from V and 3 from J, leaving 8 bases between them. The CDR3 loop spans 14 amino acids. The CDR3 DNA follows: TGTGCCAGCAGTTTAAGGCAGGTCAATCAGCCCCAGCATTTT. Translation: CASSLRQVNQPQHF.

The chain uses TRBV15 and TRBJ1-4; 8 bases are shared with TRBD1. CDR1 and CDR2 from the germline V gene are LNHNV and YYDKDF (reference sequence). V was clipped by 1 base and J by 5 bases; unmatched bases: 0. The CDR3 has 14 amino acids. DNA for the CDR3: TGTGCCACCAGCAGAGGACAGGGGAATGAAAAACTGTTTTTT. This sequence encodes CATSRGQGNEKLFF.

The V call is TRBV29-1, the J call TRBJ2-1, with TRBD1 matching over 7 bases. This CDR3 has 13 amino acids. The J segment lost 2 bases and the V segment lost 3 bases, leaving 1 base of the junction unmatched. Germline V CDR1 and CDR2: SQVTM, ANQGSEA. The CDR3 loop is CSVDGTAYNEQFF. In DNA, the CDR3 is TGCAGCGTTGACGGGACAGCCTACAATGAGCAGTTCTTC.

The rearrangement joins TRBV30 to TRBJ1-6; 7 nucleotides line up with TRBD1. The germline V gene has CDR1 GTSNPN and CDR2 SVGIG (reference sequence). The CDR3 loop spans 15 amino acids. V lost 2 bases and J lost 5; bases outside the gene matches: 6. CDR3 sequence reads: CAWSPRDSDNSPLHF. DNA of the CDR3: TGTGCCTGGAGTCCCCGGGACAGTGATAATTCACCCCTCCACTTT.

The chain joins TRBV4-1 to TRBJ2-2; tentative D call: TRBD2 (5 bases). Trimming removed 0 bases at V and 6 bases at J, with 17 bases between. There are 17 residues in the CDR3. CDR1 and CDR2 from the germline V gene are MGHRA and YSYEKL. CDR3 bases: TGCGCCAGCAGCCAAGATATCGACACTACTAGGGCCGGGGAGCTGTTTTTT. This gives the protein CASSQDIDTTRAGELFF.

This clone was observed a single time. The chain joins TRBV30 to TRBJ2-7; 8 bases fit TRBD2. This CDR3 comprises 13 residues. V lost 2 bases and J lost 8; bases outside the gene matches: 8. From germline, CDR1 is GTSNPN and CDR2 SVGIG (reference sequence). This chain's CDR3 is CAWSTSGPSKQYF. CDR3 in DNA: TGTGCCTGGAGTACTAGCGGACCCTCCAAGCAGTACTTC.

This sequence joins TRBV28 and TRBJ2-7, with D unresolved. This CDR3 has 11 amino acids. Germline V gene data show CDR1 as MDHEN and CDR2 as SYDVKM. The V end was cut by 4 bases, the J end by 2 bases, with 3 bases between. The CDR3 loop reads CASSYTYEQYF. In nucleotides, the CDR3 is TGTGCCAGCAGTTATACCTACGAGCAGTACTTC.